The rows below give T cell receptor beta chains drawn from one sample of a study of cytomegalovirus exposure and HLA in healthy donors. TCRdb's table, derived via immunoSEQ multiplex PCR, lists solely in-frame clones and lacks some. The listing records about 64,000 clones. Sequenced: PBMCs. The origin of the receptors is a woman aged 18 to 35 in good health and CMV-seronegative. Both conserved end residues are part of each CDR3. A D gene is named only where the DNA matches it firmly.

>TRBV6-5|.|TRBJ2-7
TGTGCCAGCACCGGCGGCTCCTACGAGCAGTACTTC
CASTGGSYEQYF
>TRBV13|TRBD1|TRBJ2-3
TGTGCCAGCAGCGCCGGGACAGGGTTACTGGGCACAGATACGCAGTATTTT
CASSAGTGLLGTDTQYF
>TRBV18|.|TRBJ2-6
TGTGCCAGCTCACCGGGCCCCGGGGGTGGGGCCAACGTCCTGACTTTC
CASSPGPGGGANVLTF
>TRBV10-2|.|TRBJ1-5
TGCGCCAGCAGTGAGTCGTCAAATCAGCCCCAGCATTTT
CASSESSNQPQHF
>TRBV6-1|.|TRBJ2-7
TGTGCCAGCAGTGAATTTGCACTTCAAAGCTCCTACGAGCAGTACTTC
CASSEFALQSSYEQYF
>TRBV19|.|TRBJ1-2
TGTGCCAGTTCTGATGCCCCCAGCCCAGGAGGATTAGATGGCTACACCTTC
CASSDAPSPGGLDGYTF
>TRBV9|.|TRBJ2-7
TGTGCCAGCAGCCTCGGACAGTCAGAAGGCTACGAGCAGTACTTC
CASSLGQSEGYEQYF
>TRBV5-1|.|TRBJ1-3
TGCGCCAGCAGCATCGATCCGACTTACTCTGGAAACACCATATATTTT
CASSIDPTYSGNTIYF
>TRBV9|.|TRBJ2-7
TGTGCCAGCAGCGTGGGAGACAGGTCCTACGAGCAGTACTTC
CASSVGDRSYEQYF
>TRBV9|TRBD2|TRBJ2-1
TGTGCCAGCAGCGTAGAGCTAGCGGGAGGTTACAATGAGCAGTTCTTC
CASSVELAGGYNEQFF
>TRBV6-1|TRBD1|TRBJ1-1
TGTGCCAGCCGGGACAGTTCGAACACTGAAGCTTTCTTT
CASRDSSNTEAFF
>TRBV25-1|TRBD1|TRBJ2-2
TGTGCCAGCAGTGAATCGGGTGCAGGGGGTACCGGGGAGCTGTTTTTT
CASSESGAGGTGELFF
>TRBV2|TRBD2|TRBJ2-7
TGTGCCAGCAGCTCCCAAAGCGGGAGGTACGAGCAGTACTTC
CASSSQSGRYEQYF
>TRBV25-1|.|TRBJ1-2
TGTGCCAGCGGAGGGGTGGCTTCTGGCTACACCTTC
CASGGVASGYTF
>TRBV5-1|TRBD2|TRBJ2-5
TGCGCCAGCAGCTTGGGGGGCGCGGGAGTACCGGAGACCCAGTACTTC
CASSLGGAGVPETQYF
>TRBV10-2|.|TRBJ1-5
TGCGCCAGCAGTGAGTCGATGGGGCAAAAGGCGCCCCTGGGGAGCAATCAGCCCCAGCATTTT
CASSESMGQKAPLGSNQPQHF
>TRBV5-1|.|TRBJ2-1
TGCGCCAGCAGCTTGGGATATATGGAGAGTACGAATGAGCAGTTCTTC
CASSLGYMESTNEQFF
>TRBV18|TRBD1|TRBJ1-2
TGTGCCAGCTCACCCACTCCCCAGGGGGCTGATGGCTACACCTTC
CASSPTPQGADGYTF
>TRBV4-2|.|TRBJ2-1
TGTGCCAGCAGCCAAGCTGTAGAGCAGTTCTTC
CASSQAVEQFF
>TRBV25-1|TRBD2|TRBJ2-7
TGTGCCAGCAGTGGGAATAGCGGGTTGGGCTACGAGCAGTACTTC
CASSGNSGLGYEQYF
>TRBV10-3|.|TRBJ1-2
TGTGCCATCAGTGAGTCGTCACAGGCCGGAGGCTACACCTTC
CAISESSQAGGYTF
>TRBV6-5|TRBD1|TRBJ2-1
TGTGCCAGCAGTCCCTTCGACAGGGACAATGAGCAGTTCTTC
CASSPFDRDNEQFF
>TRBV11-3|TRBD1|TRBJ2-7
TGTGCCAGCAGCCCGAGGACAGGAAGTTTATCCTACGAGCAGTACTTC
CASSPRTGSLSYEQYF
>TRBV4-1|.|TRBJ1-2
TGCGCCAGCAGCCAGTCCGGATGGGGCTCGGGCTACACCTTC
CASSQSGWGSGYTF
>TRBV4-1|TRBD2|TRBJ2-2
TGCGCCAGCAGCCAATGGGGACTAGCGGACGACACCGGGGAGCTGTTTTTT
CASSQWGLADDTGELFF
>TRBV10-2|.|TRBJ1-1
TGCGCCAGCAGTGAGCCGCCGTGGAGTACCACTGAAGCTTTCTTT
CASSEPPWSTTEAFF
>TRBV13|.|TRBJ1-1
TGTGCCAGTAAAGACAGGCAGAACACTGAAGCTTTCTTT
CASKDRQNTEAFF
>TRBV30|.|TRBJ1-1
TGTGCCTGGAGTTCCGGGAGTATCACTGAAGCTTTCTTT
CAWSSGSITEAFF
>TRBV6-5|.|TRBJ1-1
TGTGCCAGCAGTCGTTATGCGGCGAACACTGAAGCTTTCTTT
CASSRYAANTEAFF
>TRBV4-2|.|TRBJ2-7
TGTGCCAGCAGCCGAACGGGGGAATTGTCATACGAGCAGTACTTC
CASSRTGELSYEQYF
>TRBV29-1|TRBD1|TRBJ1-1
TGCAGCGTTCACAGGGGGCAAGCTTTCTTT
CSVHRGQAFF